The 10 T cell receptor beta chains listed next were all sequenced from one sample in a study of technical replicates of blood from a handful of donors (dated by TCRdb to the late 2010s). Libraries came from the immunoSEQ multiplex PCR assay. As stored in TCRdb, this immuneACCESS dataset retains in-frame rearrangements with V and J assigned. A fraction of the clones does not appear; measured against another copy, unresolved V genes explain less than half of the discrepancy, and the remainder lacks a known reason. The sample includes roughly 70,000 clones, with roughly 92% observed a single time. Roughly 5% of the sample is held by the ten biggest clonotypes. Sequencing was done on a sample of PBMCs. The receptors come from a human donor in good health. Some clones in this sample may be carry-over from other donors' samples.

The CDR3 coding sequence is TGTGCCAGCAGCCTGCAGGGACACTCCTACGAGCAGTACTTC. This codes for CASSLQGHSYEQYF. The chain joins TRBV11-2 to TRBJ2-7, with D perhaps matching TRBD1 (6 bases). Germline CDR1 and CDR2: SGHAT and FQNNGV. V shed 5 bases and J shed 0 bases, with 11 bases lying between them. The CDR3 extends over 14 amino acids.

This clone was counted once. The chain carries TRBV6-5 and TRBJ2-7; D unclear. Trimming took off 5 bases at V and 2 bases at J, with 7 bases between the two ends. This CDR3 comprises 12 residues. Germline loops: CDR1 MNHEY, CDR2 SVGAGI. This CDR3 is CASSHDTYEQYF. CDR3 sequence (DNA): TGTGCCAGCAGTCACGACACCTACGAGCAGTACTTC.

The rearrangement uses TRBV9 and TRBJ2-3, with 8 bases that match TRBD2. V dropped 6 bases and J dropped 1; count of bases not matched to a gene: 10. The CDR3 extends over 16 amino acids. CDR1 and CDR2 from the germline V gene are SGDLS and YYNGEE. The CDR3 protein is CASNLAGGVGTDTQYF. DNA for the CDR3: TGTGCCAGCAACCTGGCGGGGGGAGTCGGCACAGATACGCAGTATTTT. The full variable domain, completed using reference TRBV9 and TRBJ2-3, is DSGVTQTPKHLITATGQRVTLRCSPRSGDLSVYWYQQSLDQGLQFLIQYYNGEERAKGNILERFSAQQFPDLHSELNLSSLELGDSALYFCASNLAGGVGTDTQYFGPGTRLTVL.

V is TRBV6-6 and J is TRBJ2-5; D possibly corresponds to TRBD1 (6 bases). Germline CDR1 is MNHNY and CDR2 is SVGAGI (reference sequence). There are 15 residues in the CDR3. Between the trimmed V and J ends, which lost 0 bases and 1 base, there was a span of 9 bases. The CDR3 DNA follows: TGTGCCAGCAGTTACTCGAAAGGGGGCCAAGAGACCCAGTACTTC. Translating it yields CASSYSKGGQETQYF.

V is TRBV6-4 and J is TRBJ2-3; TRBD2 matches 7 bases. Germline CDR1 MRHNA, CDR2 SNTAGT. The CDR3 is 16 amino acids. Trimming at V came to 5 bases and at J to 6 bases, leaving 14 bases not matched to a gene. CDR3 sequence: CASSPEGEAGQDTQYF. The DNA of the CDR3 is TGTGCCAGCAGTCCCGAGGGTGAAGCGGGGCAGGATACGCAGTATTTT.

This sequence joins TRBV5-1 and TRBJ1-3, with TRBD1 as a possible D gene (5 bases). The CDR3 runs 14 residues. V lost 4 bases and J lost 3, with 11 bases in between. In germline, CDR1 is SGHRS, CDR2 YFSETQ. The CDR3, as DNA: TGCGCCAGCAGCCCCGGGGGATATGGAAACACCATATATTTT. Its translation is CASSPGGYGNTIYF.

With regard to this clone: This same CDR3 is encoded by further DNA sequences in the sample. This rearrangement joins TRBV5-1 to TRBJ1-2, with no clear D. The CDR3 sequence is 12 residues long. Germline CDR1 SGHRS, CDR2 YFSETQ. The V gene lost 0 bases and the J gene lost 6 bases, with 6 bases spanning the gap. The CDR3 bases are TGCGCCAGCAGCTTGGTAGGAGATGGCTACACCTTC. This sequence encodes CASSLVGDGYTF.

This clone was detected a few times. The chain is built from TRBV10-1 and TRBJ1-3, with unresolved D. V was cut by 0 bases and J by 6 bases, with 9 bases left in between. CDR1 is WNHNN, CDR2 SYGVQD, per germline (reference sequence). The CDR3 is 14 amino acids. Written as DNA, the CDR3 is TGCGCCAGCAGTGAGTCGAGGCAGCCAAACACCATATATTTT. As protein: CASSESRQPNTIYF.

V and J are TRBV11-2 and TRBJ2-7; 11 nucleotides align to TRBD1. This CDR3 is 16 amino acids long. Per the germline V gene, CDR1 is SGHAT and CDR2 is FQNNGV. Trimming cost V 0 bases and J 3 bases; bases outside gene matches: 4. CDR3: CASSLDSGTGGYEQYF. The CDR3 DNA sequence: TGTGCCAGCAGCTTAGACTCCGGGACAGGGGGCTACGAGCAGTACTTC.

The rearrangement joins TRBV5-1 to TRBJ2-7; perhaps TRBD1 as D (6 bases). The germline gives CDR1 SGHRS, CDR2 YFSETQ. The CDR3 length is 14 residues. V was trimmed by 0 bases and J by 6 bases, leaving 13 bases between them. CDR3 bases: TGCGCCAGCAGCTTGGCCGGACAGAGGACCGAGCAGTACTTC. This translates into CASSLAGQRTEQYF.